Listed below are T cell receptor beta chains from one sample, sequenced in a study of T cell repertoires in cytomegalovirus infection. MiXCR was run by TCRdb on the reads, yielding one entry per CDR3 protein. Among about 360,000 distinct CDR3 sequences listed, about a third were seen once. No cognate antigen is known for these TCRs. The sequenced sample was cultured PBMCs, obtained from culture after CMV antigen stimulation. These receptors were taken from a human donor in good health (CMV status not recorded). Some clones in this sample may be carry-over from other donors' samples. Each CDR3 is given with its conserved first and last residue. The D gene is left open where the match is weak. Size tells how often a clone was seen (once, few, many) or the class of an expanded clone, and some rows leave it out.

abundance | j_gene | v_gene | d_gene | CDR3nt | CDR3aa
. | TRBJ2-1 | TRBV7-9 | TRBD2 | TGTGCCAGCAGCTCCGGGGGGGTCCGTGAGCAGTTCTTC | CASSSGGVREQFF
many | TRBJ1-4 | TRBV7-2 | . | TGTGCCAGCAGTCTTAGGGGTCAGGGAAGTGAAAAACTGTTTTTT | CASSLRGQGSEKLFF
. | TRBJ2-7 | TRBV7-9 | . | TGTGCCAGCAGCTTAGGGGGACGGGAGCAGTACTTC | CASSLGGREQYF
. | TRBJ1-2 | TRBV6-6 | . | TGTGCCAGCAGTTACTCCGGAGTCAAGGCGGGCTACACCTTC | CASSYSGVKAGYTF
many | TRBJ1-5 | TRBV7-2 | TRBD1 | TGTGCCAGCAGCACGCGTTCGACCGGGACAGGGGGCCCTTGGCAGCCCCAGCATTTT | CASSTRSTGTGGPWQPQHF
. | TRBJ2-1 | TRBV28 | TRBD2 | TGTGCCAGCAGCCAGGCTAGCGGGGGAACAATTGAGCAGTTCTTC | CASSQASGGTIEQFF
few | TRBJ2-1 | TRBV12-3/TRBV12-4 | . | TGTGCCAGCAGCCCGGGACGACATACCTACAATGAGCAGTTCTTC | CASSPGRHTYNEQFF
. | TRBJ2-1 | TRBV9 | TRBD1 | TGTGCCAGCAGCGTGGCAGGGGGCTGGGATGAGCAGTTCTTC | CASSVAGGWDEQFF
few | TRBJ2-1 | TRBV12-3/TRBV12-4 | TRBD2 | TGTGCCAGCAGTTTACTAGCGGTGGGGCATGGTGAGCAGTTCTTC | CASSLLAVGHGEQFF
. | TRBJ2-3 | TRBV20-1 | TRBD1 | TGCAGTGCCACAACAGGGGGCGCCTGGAGTAGCACAGATACGCAGTATTTT | CSATTGGAWSSTDTQYF
few | TRBJ1-1 | TRBV11-3 | . | TGTGCCAGCAGCCCCCAGACCATGAACACTGAAGCTTTCTTT | CASSPQTMNTEAFF
. | TRBJ2-5 | TRBV6-2/TRBV6-3 | TRBD1 | TGTGCCAGCAGTTACCAAACCCCCGGGACAGGGGGCGGGGAGACCCAGTACTTC | CASSYQTPGTGGGETQYF
. | TRBJ2-7 | TRBV25-1 | . | TGTGCCAGCAGCTCACAAGAGGGTGCTTTAGCCTACGAGCAGTACTTC | CASSSQEGALAYEQYF
few | TRBJ1-4 | TRBV29-1 | . | TGCAGCGTCGATCCGCGGTCGCGGGAAAAACTGTTTTTT | CSVDPRSREKLFF
. | TRBJ1-5 | TRBV29-1 | . | TGCAGCGTTGTACAGGACTTTAATCAGCCCCAGCATTTT | CSVVQDFNQPQHF
. | TRBJ2-5 | TRBV9 | . | TGTGCCAGCAGCGTAGCGGCAGGGCGCCAAGAGACCCAGTACTTC | CASSVAAGRQETQYF
. | TRBJ1-1 | TRBV7-4 | . | TGTGCCAGCAGCTTAGGTGGGACATCTATTGAAGCTTTCTTT | CASSLGGTSIEAFF
. | TRBJ2-1 | TRBV11-3 | . | TGTGCCAGCAGCGAACTCGACAGGTGGAGCTCCTACAATGAGCAGTTCTTC | CASSELDRWSSYNEQFF
. | TRBJ2-3 | TRBV7-2 | TRBD2 | TGTGCCAGCAGCATACTAGCGGGGGGAGGCCCAGATACGCAGTATTTT | CASSILAGGGPDTQYF
. | TRBJ2-1 | TRBV11-2 | TRBD2 | TGTGCCAGCAGCGCGGGACTAGCGGGAAGCAACAATGAGCAGTTCTTC | CASSAGLAGSNNEQFF
. | TRBJ2-2 | TRBV24-1 | TRBD1 | TGTGCCACCAGTGATCCGACAGGGGGAGTCGGGGAGCTGTTTTTT | CATSDPTGGVGELFF
. | TRBJ2-5 | TRBV20-1 | . | TGCAGTGCTAGTGTCCAGGGGAACGCGGGGCAAGAGACCCAGTACTTC | CSASVQGNAGQETQYF
. | TRBJ2-1 | TRBV6-2/TRBV6-3 | . | TGTGCCAGCAGTGTCCTTTCCCCGGGCCCAGATTATGAGCAGTTCTTC | CASSVLSPGPDYEQFF
few | TRBJ2-1 | TRBV5-1 | TRBD2 | TGCGCCAGCAGCTTGGCTTCTAGCGGCTACAATGAGCAGTTCTTC | CASSLASSGYNEQFF
few | TRBJ2-5 | TRBV19 | TRBD2 | TGTGCCAGTAGTATAGAGGAGCGGGAGAGGGAGACCCAGTACTTC | CASSIEERERETQYF
. | TRBJ2-7 | TRBV6-1 | . | TGTGCCACCTATTCCACGAGGAGGAGCTCCTACGAGCAGTACTTC | CATYSTRRSSYEQYF
. | TRBJ2-7 | TRBV13 | TRBD1 | TGTGCCAGCAGCGATCCTAACAGGGGGATCAACAACGAGCAGTACTTC | CASSDPNRGINNEQYF
. | TRBJ2-1 | TRBV20-1 | . | TGCAGTGCCCTCCGGACTACCTGCTCCTACAATGAGCAGTTCTTC | CSALRTTCSYNEQFF
many | TRBJ2-3 | TRBV7-2 | TRBD1 | TGTGCCAGCAGCACCCGACAGGGGCTTCATAGGACAGATACGCAGTATTTT | CASSTRQGLHRTDTQYF
few | TRBJ2-2 | TRBV7-2 | TRBD2 | TGTGCCAGCAGCTTTCTGGGACTAGCGAGGACCGGGGAGCTGTTTTTT | CASSFLGLARTGELFF
. | TRBJ1-1 | TRBV30 | . | TGTGCCTGGAGAATTAGCTCTGAAGCTTTCTTT | CAWRISSEAFF
few | TRBJ2-7 | TRBV2 | . | TGTGCCAGCAGTGAAGTCTGGGCAGGGAGAGGGCACGAGCAGTACTTC | CASSEVWAGRGHEQYF
many | TRBJ2-2 | TRBV7-8 | . | TGTGCCAGCAGCTTAGACCTGAACGGCGGGGAGCTGTTTTTT | CASSLDLNGGELFF
few | TRBJ1-4 | TRBV19 | . | TGTGCCAGTAGTTTGCTCGGACAGCGAAATGAAAAACTGTTTTTT | CASSLLGQRNEKLFF
. | TRBJ1-1 | TRBV19 | . | TGTGCCAGTACCATGTCGAGTACCACTGAAGCTTTCTTT | CASTMSSTTEAFF